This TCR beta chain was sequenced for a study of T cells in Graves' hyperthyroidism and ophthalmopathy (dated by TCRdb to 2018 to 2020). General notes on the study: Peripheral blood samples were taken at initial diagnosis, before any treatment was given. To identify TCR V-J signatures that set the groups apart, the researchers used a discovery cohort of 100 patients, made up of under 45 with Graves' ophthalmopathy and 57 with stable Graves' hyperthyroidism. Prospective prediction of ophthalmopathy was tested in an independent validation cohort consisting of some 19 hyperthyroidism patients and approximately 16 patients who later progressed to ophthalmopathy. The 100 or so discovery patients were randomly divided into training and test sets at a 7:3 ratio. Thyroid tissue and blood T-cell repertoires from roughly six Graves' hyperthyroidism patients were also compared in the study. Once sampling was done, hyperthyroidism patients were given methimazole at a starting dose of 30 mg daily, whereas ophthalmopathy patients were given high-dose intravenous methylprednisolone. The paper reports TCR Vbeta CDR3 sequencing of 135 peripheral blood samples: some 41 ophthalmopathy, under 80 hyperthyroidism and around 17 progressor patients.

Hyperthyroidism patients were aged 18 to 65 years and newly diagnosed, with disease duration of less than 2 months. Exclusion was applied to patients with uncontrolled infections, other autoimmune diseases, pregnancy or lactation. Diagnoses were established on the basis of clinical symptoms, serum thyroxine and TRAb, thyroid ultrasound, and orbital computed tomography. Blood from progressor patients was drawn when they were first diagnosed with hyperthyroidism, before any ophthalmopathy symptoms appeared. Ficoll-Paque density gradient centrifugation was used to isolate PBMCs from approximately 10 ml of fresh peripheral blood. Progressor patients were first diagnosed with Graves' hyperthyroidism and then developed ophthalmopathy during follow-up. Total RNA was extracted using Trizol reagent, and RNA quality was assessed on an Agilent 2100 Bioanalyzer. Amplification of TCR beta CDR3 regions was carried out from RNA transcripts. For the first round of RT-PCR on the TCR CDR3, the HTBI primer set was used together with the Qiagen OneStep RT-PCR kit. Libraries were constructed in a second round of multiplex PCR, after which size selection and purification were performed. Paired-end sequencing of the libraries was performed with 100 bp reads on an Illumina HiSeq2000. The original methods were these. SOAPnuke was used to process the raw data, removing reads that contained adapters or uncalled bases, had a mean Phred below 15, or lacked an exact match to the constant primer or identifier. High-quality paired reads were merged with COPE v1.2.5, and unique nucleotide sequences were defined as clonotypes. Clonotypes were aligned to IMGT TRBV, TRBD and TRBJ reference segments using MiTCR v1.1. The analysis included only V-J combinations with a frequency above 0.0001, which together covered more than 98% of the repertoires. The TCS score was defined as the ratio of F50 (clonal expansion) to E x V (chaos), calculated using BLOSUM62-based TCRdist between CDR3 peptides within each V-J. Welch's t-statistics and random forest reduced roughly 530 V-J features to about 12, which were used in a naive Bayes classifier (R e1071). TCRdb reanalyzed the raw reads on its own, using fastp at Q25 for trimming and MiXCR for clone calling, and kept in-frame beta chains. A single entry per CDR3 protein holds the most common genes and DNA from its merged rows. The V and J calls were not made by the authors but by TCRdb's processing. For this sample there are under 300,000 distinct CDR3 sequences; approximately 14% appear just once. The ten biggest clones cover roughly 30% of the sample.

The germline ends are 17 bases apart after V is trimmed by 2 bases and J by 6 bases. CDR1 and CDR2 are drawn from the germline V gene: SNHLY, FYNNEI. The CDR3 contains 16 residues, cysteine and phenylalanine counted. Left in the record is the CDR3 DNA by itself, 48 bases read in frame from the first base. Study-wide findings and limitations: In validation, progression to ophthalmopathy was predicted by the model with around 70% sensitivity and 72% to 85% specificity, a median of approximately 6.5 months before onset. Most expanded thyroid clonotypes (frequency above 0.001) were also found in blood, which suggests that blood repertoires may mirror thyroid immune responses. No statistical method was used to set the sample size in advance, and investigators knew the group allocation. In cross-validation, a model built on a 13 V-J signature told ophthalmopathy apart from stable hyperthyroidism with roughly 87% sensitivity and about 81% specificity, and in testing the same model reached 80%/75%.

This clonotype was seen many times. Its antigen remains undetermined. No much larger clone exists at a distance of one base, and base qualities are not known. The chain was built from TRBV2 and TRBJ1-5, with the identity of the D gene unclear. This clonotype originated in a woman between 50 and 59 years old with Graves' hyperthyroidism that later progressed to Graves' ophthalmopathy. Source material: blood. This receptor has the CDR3 CASSESAAGISQPQHF. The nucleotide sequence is TGTGCCAGCAGTGAATCGGCAGCCGGGATCAGTCAGCCCCAGCATTTT.